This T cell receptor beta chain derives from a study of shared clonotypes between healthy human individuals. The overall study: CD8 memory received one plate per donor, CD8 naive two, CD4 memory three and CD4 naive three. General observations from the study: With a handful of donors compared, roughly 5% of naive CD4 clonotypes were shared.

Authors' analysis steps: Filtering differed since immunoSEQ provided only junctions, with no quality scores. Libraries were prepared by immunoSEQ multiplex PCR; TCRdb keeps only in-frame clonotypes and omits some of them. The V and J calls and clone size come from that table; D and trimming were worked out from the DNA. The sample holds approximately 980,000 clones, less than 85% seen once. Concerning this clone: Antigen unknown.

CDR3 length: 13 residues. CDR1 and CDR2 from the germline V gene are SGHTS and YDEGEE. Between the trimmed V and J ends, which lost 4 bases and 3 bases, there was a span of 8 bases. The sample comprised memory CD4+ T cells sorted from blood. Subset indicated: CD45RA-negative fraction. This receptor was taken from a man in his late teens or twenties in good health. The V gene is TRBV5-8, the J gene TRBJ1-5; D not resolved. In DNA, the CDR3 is TGTGCCAGCAGCCCGCTGTTCAATCAGCCCCAGCATTTT. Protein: CASSPLFNQPQHF.